Listed here are 10 T cell receptor beta chains from one sample, sequenced in a study of T cell responses to AZD1222 COVID-19 vaccine (dated by TCRdb to about 2021). The library was generated by the immunoSEQ multiplex PCR assay. Entries here come from immuneACCESS through TCRdb and include only in-frame sequences with V and J called. Some clones fail to appear in such tables; in the studies checked, an unresolved V gene covers under half of the shortfall, and the cause of the remainder is unknown. The sample profile shows over 120,000 clones; over 80% of them were found once. The top ten clonotypes cover about 3.5% of the sample. The time point label, as the study defines it: about 28 days (+/-7) after the second vaccine dose. The source material was peripheral blood, sampled 28 days after the second AZD1222 dose. The receptors come from an adult who received the AZD1222 COVID-19 vaccine.

This chain joins TRBV7-8 and TRBJ1-1, with D tentatively TRBD1 (5 bases). Per the germline V gene, CDR1 is SGHVS and CDR2 is FQNEAQ. There are 15 residues in the CDR3. The V end lost 5 bases, the J end lost 4 bases, and 17 bases lay between the germline ends. The CDR3 here is CASSHDSGSTTEAFF. The DNA of the CDR3 is TGTGCCAGCAGCCACGACAGTGGGTCGACCACTGAAGCTTTCTTT.

This sequence joins TRBV7-9 and TRBJ2-5, with TRBD2 identical over 9 bases. This CDR3 spans 16 amino acids. The germline V gene encodes CDR1 SEHNR and CDR2 FQNEAQ (reference sequence). The junction had 9 bases not matched to a gene; V was cut back by 2 bases and J by 5 bases. Here the CDR3 DNA reads TGTGCCAGCAGCTTATCGACTAGCGGCGTTTTTGAGACCCAGTACTTC. Protein: CASSLSTSGVFETQYF.

CDR3 sequence reads: CASSENNSNQPQHF. CDR3 DNA sequence: TGTGCCAGCAGTGAGAACAATAGCAATCAGCCCCAGCATTTT. The rearrangement links TRBV2 to TRBJ1-5; D gene unclear. CDR1 and CDR2 from the germline V gene are SNHLY and FYNNEI. CDR3 length: 14 amino acids. Trimming cost V 3 bases and J 0 bases, with 6 bases left between them.

This chain links TRBV9 with TRBJ2-5; tentative D call: TRBD2 (5 bases). Germline assignment: CDR1 SGDLS and CDR2 YYNGEE. The V and J ends lost 0 bases and 7 bases respectively, with 10 bases between them. The CDR3 runs to 13 residues. This CDR3 is CASSVGSAGTQYF. The CDR3 nucleotides read TGTGCCAGCAGCGTAGGGTCGGCGGGGACCCAGTACTTC.

The chain links TRBV24-1 to TRBJ2-1; TRBD2 matches 10 bases. This CDR3 comprises 14 residues. With V trimmed by 3 bases and J by 7 bases, 2 bases remained unmatched. Germline CDR1 is KGHDR and CDR2 is SFDVKD. CDR3 coding DNA: TGTGCCACCAGTGATGAGACTAGCGGGAATGAGCAGTTCTTC. This translates into CATSDETSGNEQFF.

This clone came up once. This rearrangement joins TRBV7-9 to TRBJ1-1, with D uncertain. CDR1 is SEHNR, CDR2 FQNEAQ, per germline (reference sequence). V was clipped by 1 base and J by 7 bases, with 10 bases between them. CDR3 length: 13 residues. The CDR3 is CASSLGRVGEAFF. DNA of the CDR3: TGTGCCAGCAGCTTAGGAAGGGTGGGTGAAGCTTTCTTT.

A single count supports this clone. This chain uses TRBV2 with TRBJ1-6; maybe TRBD1 (5 bases). The V end was cut by 7 bases, the J end by 3 bases, with 10 bases between. This CDR3 contains 14 residues. In germline, CDR1 is SNHLY, CDR2 FYNNEI. The CDR3 region is CASTRDGYNSPLHF. In DNA, the CDR3 is TGTGCCAGCACCCGGGACGGCTATAATTCACCCCTCCACTTT.

V usage is TRBV11-2 and J usage is TRBJ1-2, with D maybe TRBD1 (6 bases). Germline CDR1 and CDR2: SGHAT and FQNNGV. CDR3 length equals 16 residues. The germline V and J ends were trimmed by 4 bases and 8 bases, with 23 bases remaining between them. The CDR3 here is CASSSARQARARGYTF. DNA of the CDR3: TGTGCCAGCAGCTCTGCCAGACAGGCTCGGGCGCGGGGCTACACCTTC. The complete variable domain, with remaining parts taken from reference TRBV11-2 and TRBJ1-2, reads EAGVAQSPRYKIIEKRQSVAFWCNPISGHATLYWYQQILGQGPKLLIQFQNNGVVDDSQLPKDRFSAERLKGVDSTLKIQPAKLEDSAVYLCASSSARQARARGYTFGSGTRLTVV.

This clone has only a few counts. The V gene is TRBV27, the J gene TRBJ1-5; no clear D gene. CDR1 is MNHEY and CDR2 is SMNVEV in the germline V gene (reference sequence). This CDR3 spans 14 amino acids. V lost 1 base and J lost 6, with 10 bases in between. CDR3 DNA sequence: TGTGCCAGCAGTTTATACGAGGGTGCTCAGCCCCAGCATTTT. It is translated as CASSLYEGAQPQHF.

CDR3 region: CASSWTASNQPQHF. In nucleotides, the CDR3 is TGTGCCAGCAGTTGGACAGCTAGCAATCAGCCCCAGCATTTT. The gene calls are TRBV6-5 and TRBJ1-5, with D perhaps TRBD1 (6 bases). The length of the CDR3 is 14 residues. The V gene's germline CDR1 is MNHEY and CDR2 SVGAGI. Trimming removed 4 bases at V and 0 bases at J, with 7 bases between.